Shown below are 14 T cell receptor beta chains from a single sample sequenced in a study of cytomegalovirus exposure and HLA in healthy donors. The PCR employed 60 Vbeta primers together with 13 Jbeta primers. TCRdb's table, derived via immunoSEQ multiplex PCR, lists solely in-frame clones and lacks some. The sample includes about 98,000 clones, 65% to 80% of them seen just once. The sample was PBMCs. The source of these receptors is a man aged 55 to 70 in good health and CMV-seropositive.

The J gene is TRBJ1-3, the V gene TRBV13; a weak D match, TRBD1 (5 bases). Trimming took 5 bases from V and 0 from J, leaving 20 bases between them. The CDR3 has 18 residues. Germline lookup yields CDR1 PRHDT and CDR2 FYEKMQ (reference sequence). This chain's CDR3 is CASSLYWGRRFSGNTIYF. CDR3 bases: TGTGCCAGCAGCCTATATTGGGGCAGAAGATTCTCTGGAAACACCATATATTTT.

The chain is built from TRBV5-1 and TRBJ2-1; 16 nucleotides agree with TRBD2. Trimming at V came to 4 bases and at J to 5 bases, leaving 9 bases not matched to a gene. This CDR3 has 18 amino acids. Germline V gives CDR1 SGHRS, CDR2 YFSETQ. CDR3 in amino acids: CASSGGLAGGFMNNEQFF. The CDR3 DNA reads as TGCGCCAGCAGCGGGGGACTAGCGGGGGGGTTTATGAACAATGAGCAGTTCTTC.

This chain links TRBV4-1 with TRBJ2-2; 13 bases agree with TRBD2. V lost 4 bases, J lost 7 bases, and 6 bases stayed unmatched. Germline-derived CDR1 and CDR2 are MGHRA and YSYEKL. CDR3 length: 16 amino acids. The CDR3 DNA reads as TGCGCCAGCAGCCCCCGCGGGACTAGCGGGGTCGGGGAGCTGTTTTTT. It is translated as CASSPRGTSGVGELFF.

The chain recombines TRBV7-8 with TRBJ2-2; 8 nucleotides line up with TRBD2. Trimming at V came to 2 bases and at J to 2 bases, leaving 13 bases not matched to a gene. This CDR3 has 19 amino acids. Germline-derived CDR1 and CDR2 are SGHVS and FQNEAQ. CDR3 sequence (DNA): TGTGCCAGCAGCTTATTCGCGCTAGCGGGTAAATCTAACACCGGGGAGCTGTTTTTT. This sequence encodes CASSLFALAGKSNTGELFF.

V gene TRBV6-1 combines with J gene TRBJ1-3; D gene uncertain. Germline V lookup: CDR1 MNHNS, CDR2 SASEGT. This CDR3 is 14 amino acids long. Trimming cost V 7 bases and J 0 bases, with 10 bases left between them. The CDR3 DNA is TGTGCCAGCACCACACACCTCTCTGGAAACACCATATATTTT. Translation gives CASTTHLSGNTIYF.

This clone was found once. V and J are TRBV5-1 and TRBJ2-1, with a weak D call TRBD2 (7 bases). The V and J ends lost 3 bases and 3 bases respectively, with 13 bases between them. Germline values: CDR1 SGHRS, CDR2 YFSETQ. This CDR3 has 15 amino acids. The CDR3 reads CASSWGGRDYNEQFF. CDR3 coding DNA: TGCGCCAGCAGCTGGGGGGGGCGGGACTACAATGAGCAGTTCTTC.

In nucleotides, the CDR3 is TGTGCCAGCAGTAATCTAGCGGGGGGGCCCGGGGAGCTGTTTTTT. It encodes CASSNLAGGPGELFF. V is TRBV9 and J is TRBJ2-2; 12 nucleotides match TRBD2. V dropped 5 bases and J dropped 6; count of bases not matched to a gene: 5. CDR1 and CDR2 (germline): SGDLS, YYNGEE. The CDR3 spans 15 residues.

This clone was observed a few times. This chain joins TRBV15 and TRBJ1-4; no clear D gene. The CDR3 length is 13 residues. V lost 1 base and J 5 bases, leaving 5 bases between the germline ends. Germline values: CDR1 LNHNV, CDR2 YYDKDF (reference sequence). The CDR3 here is CATSRGVNEKLFF. CDR3 DNA: TGTGCCACCAGCAGAGGCGTAAATGAAAAACTGTTTTTT.

The chain employs TRBV18 and TRBJ1-1; 11 nucleotides align to TRBD1. The CDR3 sequence is 13 residues long. Germline trimming cut 5 bases from V and 4 bases from J; bases unmatched to any gene: 0. The germline CDR1 and CDR2 sequences are KGHSH and LQKENI. CDR3 DNA sequence: TGTGCCAGCTCAGGGACAGGGGGCACTGAAGCTTTCTTT. It codes for CASSGTGGTEAFF.

The chain uses TRBV7-9 and TRBJ2-3, with D maybe TRBD2 (6 bases). V gave up 5 bases and J gave up 3 bases, with 18 bases separating them. CDR3 length: 16 amino acids. In germline, CDR1 is SEHNR, CDR2 FQNEAQ (reference sequence). The CDR3 nucleotides read TGTGCCAGCAGCCGTCGTCCCGGGACTGAGACAGATACGCAGTATTTT. This translates into CASSRRPGTETDTQYF.

The chain combines TRBV6-5 with TRBJ1-1; tentatively, D is TRBD1 (6 bases). Germline CDR1 and CDR2: MNHEY and SVGAGI. This CDR3 has 14 residues. With 6 bases removed from V and 1 base from J, the gap between germline ends came to 12 bases. In DNA form, the CDR3 reads TGTGCCAGCAGCGAACAGGGCTCGAACACTGAAGCTTTCTTT. Protein sequence: CASSEQGSNTEAFF.

The chain carries TRBV6-1 and TRBJ1-5; 7 bases map to TRBD1. The CDR3 runs to 17 residues. After removal of 2 bases from V and 3 bases from J, the junction contained 10 bases not matched to a gene. CDR1 and CDR2 (germline): MNHNS, SASEGT. CDR3 nucleotides: TGTGCCAGCAGTGAATTTGGCAAGGGGGCCTTCAATCAGCCCCAGCATTTT. Translating gives CASSEFGKGAFNQPQHF.

Worth noting for this clone: One junction end does not reproduce the germline sequence, and a read error may be involved. CDR3 sequence reads: CASSPDGGQETQYF. The CDR3 DNA reads as TGTGCTAGCAGCCCCGACGGGGGTCAAGAGACCCAGTACTTC. The chain joins TRBV7-7 to TRBJ2-5, with D possibly matching TRBD2 (6 bases). From germline, CDR1 is SSHAT and CDR2 FNYEAQ (reference sequence). The CDR3 extends over 14 amino acids.

The chain is built from TRBV5-1 and TRBJ1-2; 9 nucleotides agree with TRBD1. The J segment lost 8 bases and the V segment lost 2 bases, leaving 16 bases of the junction unmatched. Per germline, CDR1 SGHRS and CDR2 YFSETQ. The CDR3 consists of 17 residues. The CDR3 bases are TGCGCCAGCAGCTTCTTGGGCCCGGGACAGGGCTCGGGGGGCTACACCTTC. It encodes CASSFLGPGQGSGGYTF.